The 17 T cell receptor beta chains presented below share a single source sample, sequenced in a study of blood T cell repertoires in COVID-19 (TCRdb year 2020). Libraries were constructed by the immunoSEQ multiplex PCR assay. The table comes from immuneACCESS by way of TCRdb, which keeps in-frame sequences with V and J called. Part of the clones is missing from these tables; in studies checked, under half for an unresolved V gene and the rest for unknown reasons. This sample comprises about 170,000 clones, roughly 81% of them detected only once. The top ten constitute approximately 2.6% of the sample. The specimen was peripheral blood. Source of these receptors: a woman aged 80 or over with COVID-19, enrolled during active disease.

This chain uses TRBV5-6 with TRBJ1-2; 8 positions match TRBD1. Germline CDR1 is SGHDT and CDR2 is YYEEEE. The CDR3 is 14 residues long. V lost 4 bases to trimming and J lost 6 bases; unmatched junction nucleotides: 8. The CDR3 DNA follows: TGTGCCAGCAGCCGGCCAGGGGGCATGGATGGCTACACCTTC. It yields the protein CASSRPGGMDGYTF.

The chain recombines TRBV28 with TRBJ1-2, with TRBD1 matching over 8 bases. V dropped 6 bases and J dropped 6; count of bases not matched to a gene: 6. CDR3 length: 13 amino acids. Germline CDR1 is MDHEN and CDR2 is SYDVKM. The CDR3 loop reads CASRPTGEDGYTF. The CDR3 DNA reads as TGTGCCAGCAGGCCGACAGGGGAGGATGGCTACACCTTC.

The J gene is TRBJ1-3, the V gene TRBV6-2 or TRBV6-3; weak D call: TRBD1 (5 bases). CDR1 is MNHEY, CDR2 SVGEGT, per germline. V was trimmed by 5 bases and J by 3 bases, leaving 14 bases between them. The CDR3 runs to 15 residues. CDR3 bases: TGTGCCAGCAGTACAACCAGGGTCGTTGGAAACACCATATATTTT. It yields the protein CASSTTRVVGNTIYF.

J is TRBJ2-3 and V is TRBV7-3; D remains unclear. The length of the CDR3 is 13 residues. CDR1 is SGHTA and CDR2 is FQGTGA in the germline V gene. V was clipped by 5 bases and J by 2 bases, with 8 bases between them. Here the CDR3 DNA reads TGTGCCAGCAGCACACAAATCACAGATACGCAGTATTTT. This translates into CASSTQITDTQYF.

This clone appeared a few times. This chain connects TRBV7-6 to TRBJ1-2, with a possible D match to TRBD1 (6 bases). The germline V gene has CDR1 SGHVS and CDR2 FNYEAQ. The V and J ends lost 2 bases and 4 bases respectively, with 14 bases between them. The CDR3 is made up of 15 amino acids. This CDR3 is CASSLRATGVYGYTF. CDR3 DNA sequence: TGTGCCAGCAGCTTACGGGCGACAGGAGTCTATGGCTACACCTTC.

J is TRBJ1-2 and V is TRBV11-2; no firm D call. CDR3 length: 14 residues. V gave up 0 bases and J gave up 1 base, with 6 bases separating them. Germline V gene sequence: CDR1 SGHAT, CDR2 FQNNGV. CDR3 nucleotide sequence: TGTGCCAGCAGCTTAGAACAGTATAACTATGGCTACACCTTC. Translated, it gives CASSLEQYNYGYTF.

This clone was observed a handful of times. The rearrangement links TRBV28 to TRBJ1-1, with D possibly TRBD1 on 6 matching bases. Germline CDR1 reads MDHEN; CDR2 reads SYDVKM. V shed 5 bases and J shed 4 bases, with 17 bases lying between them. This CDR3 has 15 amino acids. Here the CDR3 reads CASSPLGGASTEAFF. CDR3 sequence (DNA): TGTGCCAGCAGTCCCCTTGGGGGGGCGAGCACTGAAGCTTTCTTT.

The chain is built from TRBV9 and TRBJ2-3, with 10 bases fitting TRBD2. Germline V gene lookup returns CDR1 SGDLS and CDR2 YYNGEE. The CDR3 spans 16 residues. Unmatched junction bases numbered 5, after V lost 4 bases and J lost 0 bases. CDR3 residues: CASSHSSGGSTDTQYF. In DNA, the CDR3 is TGTGCCAGCAGCCATTCTAGCGGGGGCAGCACAGATACGCAGTATTTT.

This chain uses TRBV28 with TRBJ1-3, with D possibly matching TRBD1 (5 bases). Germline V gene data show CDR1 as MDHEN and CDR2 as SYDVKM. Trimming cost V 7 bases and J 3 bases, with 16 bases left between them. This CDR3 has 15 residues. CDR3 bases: TGTGCCAGCACCGGGGGGGGAGTTGGTGGAAACACCATATATTTT. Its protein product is CASTGGGVGGNTIYF.

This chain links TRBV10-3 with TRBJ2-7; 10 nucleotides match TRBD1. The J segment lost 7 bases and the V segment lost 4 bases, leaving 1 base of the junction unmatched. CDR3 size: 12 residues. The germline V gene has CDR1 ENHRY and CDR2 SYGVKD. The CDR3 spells CAISADRGEQYF. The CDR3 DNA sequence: TGTGCCATCAGTGCGGACAGGGGGGAGCAGTACTTC.

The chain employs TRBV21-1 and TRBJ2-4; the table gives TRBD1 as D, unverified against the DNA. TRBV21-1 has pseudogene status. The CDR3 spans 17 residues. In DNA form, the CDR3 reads TGTGCCAGCAGCAATCCTCCAGGGGGTGAGGCCAAAAACATTCAGTACTTC. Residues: CASSNPPGGEAKNIQYF.

CDR3 DNA sequence: TGTGCCAGCAGCGTCAACTCTAACTATGGCTACACCTTC. It codes for CASSVNSNYGYTF. The V gene is TRBV7-9, the J gene TRBJ1-2; D remains ambiguous. The CDR3 loop spans 13 amino acids. Trimming pared 5 bases from V and 0 bases from J, leaving 7 bases between. Germline V gene lookup returns CDR1 SEHNR and CDR2 FQNEAQ (reference sequence).

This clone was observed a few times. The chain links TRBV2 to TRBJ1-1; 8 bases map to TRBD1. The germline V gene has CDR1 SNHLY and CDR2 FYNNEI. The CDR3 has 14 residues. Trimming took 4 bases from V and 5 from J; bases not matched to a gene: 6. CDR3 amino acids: CASSGSQGDTEAFF. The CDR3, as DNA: TGTGCCAGCAGTGGCTCACAGGGGGATACTGAAGCTTTCTTT.

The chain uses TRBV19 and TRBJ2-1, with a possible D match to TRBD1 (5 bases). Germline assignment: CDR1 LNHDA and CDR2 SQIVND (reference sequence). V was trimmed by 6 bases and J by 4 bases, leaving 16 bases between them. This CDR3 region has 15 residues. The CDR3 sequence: CASRLAGKEYNEQFF. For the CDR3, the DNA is TGTGCCAGTAGATTGGCAGGGAAGGAGTACAATGAGCAGTTCTTC.

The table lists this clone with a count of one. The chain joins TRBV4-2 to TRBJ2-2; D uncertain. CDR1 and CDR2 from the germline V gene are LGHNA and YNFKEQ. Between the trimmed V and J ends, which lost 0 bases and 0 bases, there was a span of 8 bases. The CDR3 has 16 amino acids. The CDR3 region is CASSQDWLANTGELFF. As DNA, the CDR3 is TGTGCCAGCAGCCAAGATTGGCTAGCGAACACCGGGGAGCTGTTTTTT.

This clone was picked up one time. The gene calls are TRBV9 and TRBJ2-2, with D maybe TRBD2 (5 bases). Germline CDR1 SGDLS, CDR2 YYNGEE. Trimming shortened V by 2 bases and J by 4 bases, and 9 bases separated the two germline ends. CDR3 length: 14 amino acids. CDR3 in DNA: TGTGCCAGCAGCGTCAGCGGAACCACCGGGGAGCTGTTTTTT. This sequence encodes CASSVSGTTGELFF.

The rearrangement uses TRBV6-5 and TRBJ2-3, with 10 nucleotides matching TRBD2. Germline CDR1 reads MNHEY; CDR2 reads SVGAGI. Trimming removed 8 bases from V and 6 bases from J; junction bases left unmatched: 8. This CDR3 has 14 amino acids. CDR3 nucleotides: TGTGCCAGCCGAGGCATAGCGGGGGGTGATACGCAGTATTTT. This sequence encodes CASRGIAGGDTQYF.